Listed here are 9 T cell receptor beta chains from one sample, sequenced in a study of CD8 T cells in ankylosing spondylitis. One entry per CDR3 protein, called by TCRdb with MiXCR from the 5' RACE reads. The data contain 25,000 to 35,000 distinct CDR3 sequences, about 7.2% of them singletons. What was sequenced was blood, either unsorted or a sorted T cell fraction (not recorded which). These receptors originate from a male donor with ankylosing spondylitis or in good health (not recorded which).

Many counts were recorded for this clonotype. Written as DNA, the CDR3 is TGTGCCAGCAGCTTAGAGTCCCCACTAGCGGGAGGGAAGAATGAGCAGTTCTTC. This sequence encodes CASSLESPLAGGKNEQFF. V usage is TRBV7-8 and J usage is TRBJ2-1, with 13 bases fitting TRBD2. Trimming took 1 base from V and 7 from J; bases not matched to a gene: 10. Germline V gene lookup returns CDR1 SGHVS and CDR2 FQNEAQ. CDR3 size: 18 residues. Variable domain in full (rest from reference TRBV7-8 and TRBJ2-1): GAGVSQSPRYKVAKRGQDVALRCDPISGHVSLFWYQQALGQGPEFLTYFQNEAQLDKSGLPSDRFFAERPEGSVSTLKIQRTQQEDSAVYLCASSLESPLAGGKNEQFFGPGTRLTVL.

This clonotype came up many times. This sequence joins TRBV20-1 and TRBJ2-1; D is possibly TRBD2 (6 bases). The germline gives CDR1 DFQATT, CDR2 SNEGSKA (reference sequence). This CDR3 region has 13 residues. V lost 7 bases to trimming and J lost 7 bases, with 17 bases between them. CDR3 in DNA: TGCAGTGTTACCCAGCCGGGACTTAATGAGCAGTTCTTC. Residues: CSVTQPGLNEQFF.

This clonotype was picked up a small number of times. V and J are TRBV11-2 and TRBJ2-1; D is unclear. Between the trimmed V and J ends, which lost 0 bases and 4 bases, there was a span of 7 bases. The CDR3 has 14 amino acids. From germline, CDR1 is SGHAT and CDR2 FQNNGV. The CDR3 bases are TGTGCCAGCAGCTTAGATCCCTTTTACAATGAGCAGTTCTTC. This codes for CASSLDPFYNEQFF.

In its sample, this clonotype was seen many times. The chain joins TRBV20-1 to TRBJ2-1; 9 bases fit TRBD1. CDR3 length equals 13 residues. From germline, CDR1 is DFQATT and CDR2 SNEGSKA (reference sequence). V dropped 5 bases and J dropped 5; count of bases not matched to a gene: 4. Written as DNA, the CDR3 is TGCAGTGCTCGGACAGGGGAGCACAATGAGCAGTTCTTC. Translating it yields CSARTGEHNEQFF.

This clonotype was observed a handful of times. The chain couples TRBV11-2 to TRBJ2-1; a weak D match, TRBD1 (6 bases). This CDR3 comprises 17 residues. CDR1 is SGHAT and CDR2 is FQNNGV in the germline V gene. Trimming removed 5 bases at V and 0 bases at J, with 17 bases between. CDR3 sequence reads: CASSAGRGPSSYNEQFF. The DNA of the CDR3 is TGTGCCAGCAGCGCGGGCAGGGGCCCTAGCTCCTACAATGAGCAGTTCTTC.

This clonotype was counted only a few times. CDR3 sequence reads: CASSYSNRGPYNEQFF. Written as DNA, the CDR3 is TGTGCCAGCAGTTACTCTAACAGGGGACCCTACAATGAGCAGTTCTTC. The chain couples TRBV6-5 to TRBJ2-1; 7 nucleotides match TRBD1. V dropped 0 bases and J dropped 2; count of bases not matched to a gene: 4. Germline CDR1 is MNHEY and CDR2 is SVGAGI. There are 16 residues in the CDR3.

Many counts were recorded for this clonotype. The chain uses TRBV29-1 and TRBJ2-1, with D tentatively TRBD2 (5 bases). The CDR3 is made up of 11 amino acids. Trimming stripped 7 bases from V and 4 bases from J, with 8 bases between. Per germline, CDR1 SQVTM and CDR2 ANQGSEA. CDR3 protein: CSATKYNEQFF. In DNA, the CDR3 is TGCAGCGCGACTAAGTACAATGAGCAGTTCTTC.

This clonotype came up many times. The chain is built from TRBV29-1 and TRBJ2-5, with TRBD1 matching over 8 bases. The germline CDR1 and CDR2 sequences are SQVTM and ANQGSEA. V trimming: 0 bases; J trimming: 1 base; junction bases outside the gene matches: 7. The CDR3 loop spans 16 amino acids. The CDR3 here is CSVEDLRQGTQETQYF. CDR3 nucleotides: TGCAGCGTTGAAGATCTTAGACAGGGGACCCAAGAGACCCAGTACTTC.

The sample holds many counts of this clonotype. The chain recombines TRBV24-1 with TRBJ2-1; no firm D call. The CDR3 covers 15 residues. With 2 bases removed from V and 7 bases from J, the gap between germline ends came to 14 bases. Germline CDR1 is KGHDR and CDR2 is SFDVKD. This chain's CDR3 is CATSDSALQRNEQFF. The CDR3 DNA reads TGTGCCACCAGTGATTCGGCTCTCCAAAGGAATGAGCAGTTCTTC.